Presented here are 27 T cell receptor beta chains from one specimen sequenced in a study of blood T cell repertoires in COVID-19. Only in-frame clones appear in the TCRdb table, and some are missing; sequencing was by immunoSEQ multiplex PCR. Here the sample spans tens of thousands of clones, around 88% being singletons. The sequenced sample consisted of peripheral blood. All receptors derive from a human donor in a cohort sampled during active COVID-19.

In this sample, this clone turned up once. Within the sample, other DNA sequences also encode this same CDR3. Here the CDR3 reads CASSLQGYGYTF. The CDR3 DNA is TGTGCCAGCAGCTTACAGGGATATGGCTACACCTTC. The chain has TRBV7-9 and TRBJ1-2, with a possible D match to TRBD1 (5 bases). CDR3 length: 12 residues. Germline V gives CDR1 SEHNR, CDR2 FQNEAQ (reference sequence). The V and J ends lost 2 bases and 5 bases respectively, with 6 bases between them.

J is TRBJ2-1 and V is TRBV7-3; possibly TRBD1 for D (5 bases). V was trimmed by 5 bases and J by 0 bases, leaving 14 bases between them. This CDR3 region has 16 residues. CDR1 SGHTA and CDR2 FQGTGA come from the germline V gene. The CDR3 protein is CASSPITGYSYNEQFF. The DNA for the CDR3 is TGTGCCAGCAGCCCTATTACAGGATACTCCTACAATGAGCAGTTCTTC.

The chain links TRBV6-6 to TRBJ1-1, with 7 positions matching TRBD1. This CDR3 has 14 amino acids. CDR1 and CDR2 from the germline V gene are MNHNY and SVGAGI (reference sequence). The V gene end was trimmed by 4 bases and the J gene end by 5 bases; junction bases not matched to a gene: 7. The CDR3 region has the DNA TGTGCCAGCAGTTTCGACAGGGTGAGGACTGAAGCTTTCTTT. Protein: CASSFDRVRTEAFF.

The chain links TRBV6-5 to TRBJ1-2; the match to TRBD1 covers 7 bases. In germline, CDR1 is MNHEY, CDR2 SVGAGI. The CDR3 is made up of 13 amino acids. V was pared by 0 bases and J by 6 bases, with 1 base of the junction left unmatched. As DNA, the CDR3 is TGTGCCAGCAGTTACTCGACAGGGCATGGCTACACCTTC. It encodes CASSYSTGHGYTF.

This chain connects TRBV6-5 to TRBJ1-1, with a possible D match to TRBD1 (5 bases). In germline, CDR1 is MNHEY, CDR2 SVGAGI. This CDR3 region has 13 residues. V lost 6 bases, J lost 1 base, and 9 bases lay in between. CDR3 protein: CASSLTENTEAFF. DNA for the CDR3: TGTGCCAGCAGCCTGACAGAGAACACTGAAGCTTTCTTT.

The V and J genes are TRBV29-1 and TRBJ1-1, with 9 bases fitting TRBD1. The germline gives CDR1 SQVTM, CDR2 ANQGSEA. V was clipped by 5 bases and J by 5 bases; unmatched bases: 12. The CDR3 length is 15 residues. The CDR3 here is CSVITGGADWTEAFF. CDR3 sequence (DNA): TGCAGCGTTATTACAGGGGGCGCGGATTGGACTGAAGCTTTCTTT.

This chain joins TRBV27 and TRBJ2-7; D is unresolved. Trimming took 2 bases from V and 3 from J, leaving 8 bases between them. The germline gives CDR1 MNHEY, CDR2 SMNVEV (reference sequence). The CDR3 is 13 residues long. The CDR3 coding sequence is TGTGCCAGCAGTTTAGTTGCTAGCTACGAGCAGTACTTC. Amino acid sequence: CASSLVASYEQYF.

The chain is built from TRBV28 and TRBJ2-5; 8 nucleotides line up with TRBD2. Germline CDR1 is MDHEN and CDR2 is SYDVKM. The CDR3 runs 15 residues. V lost 1 base and J lost 6; bases outside the gene matches: 7. The CDR3 here is CASSLSGGGQKTQYF. The CDR3 coding sequence is TGTGCCAGCAGTTTATCCGGGGGGGGCCAGAAGACCCAGTACTTC.

The chain is built from TRBV28 and TRBJ2-7; 10 nucleotides align to TRBD1. Germline V gene data show CDR1 as MDHEN and CDR2 as SYDVKM. V shed 5 bases, J shed 0 bases, and the junction held 4 bases outside the gene matches. The CDR3 extends over 15 amino acids. This CDR3 is CASSLTGGGSYEQYF. The CDR3 DNA reads as TGTGCCAGCAGTCTGACAGGGGGCGGCTCCTACGAGCAGTACTTC.

This chain uses TRBV10-1 with TRBJ2-7; D gene unclear. Germline loops: CDR1 WNHNN, CDR2 SYGVQD (reference sequence). V lost 6 bases and J lost 6, with 9 bases in between. This CDR3 has 11 amino acids. CDR3 protein: CASSDDIEQYF. The CDR3 nucleotides read TGCGCCAGCAGCGACGACATCGAGCAGTACTTC.

V gene TRBV19 combines with J gene TRBJ1-1; 9 nucleotides line up with TRBD1. V lost 3 bases, J lost 4 bases, and 3 bases stayed unmatched. This CDR3 is 14 amino acids long. CDR1 and CDR2 (germline): LNHDA, SQIVND (reference sequence). The CDR3: CASSMGQGSTEAFF. The CDR3 DNA sequence: TGTGCCAGTAGTATGGGACAGGGAAGCACTGAAGCTTTCTTT. Based on the CDR3 plus reference TRBV19 and TRBJ1-1, the full variable domain is DGGITQSPKYLFRKEGQNVTLSCEQNLNHDAMYWYRQDPGQGLRLIYYSQIVNDFQKGDIAEGYSVSREKKESFPLTVTSAQKNPTAFYLCASSMGQGSTEAFFGQGTRLTVV.

The CDR3 loop is CASSSRGPGSNQPQHF. The DNA for the CDR3 is TGTGCCAGCAGCTCCAGGGGGCCCGGGAGCAATCAGCCCCAGCATTTT. The chain joins TRBV7-2 to TRBJ1-5; 8 nucleotides match TRBD1. Germline V lookup: CDR1 SGHTA, CDR2 FQGNSA. The CDR3 loop spans 16 amino acids. V trimming: 4 bases; J trimming: 1 base; junction bases outside the gene matches: 6.

J is TRBJ2-5 and V is TRBV29-1; D may be TRBD1 (5 bases). CDR1 and CDR2 (germline): SQVTM, ANQGSEA. This CDR3 region has 14 residues. With 8 bases removed from V and 4 bases from J, the gap between germline ends came to 20 bases. The CDR3, as DNA: TGCAGCCCTTTCTTGCAGGGTAGTGGAGAGACCCAGTACTTC. Translated: CSPFLQGSGETQYF.

The CDR3 sequence is CASSQNGRAGNTEAFF. In nucleotides, the CDR3 is TGTGCCAGCAGCCAAAACGGGAGGGCAGGGAACACTGAAGCTTTCTTT. The gene calls are TRBV4-2 and TRBJ1-1; D unresolved. This CDR3 region has 16 residues. V dropped 2 bases and J dropped 1 base, with 14 bases sitting between them. Germline CDR1 LGHNA, CDR2 YNFKEQ.

V is TRBV24-1 and J is TRBJ2-3; D unresolved. Germline CDR1 reads KGHDR; CDR2 reads SFDVKD. The CDR3 totals 16 residues. Trimming took off 6 bases at V and 2 bases at J, with 17 bases between the two ends. The CDR3 region is CATSTARHEFTDTQYF. The CDR3 region has the DNA TGTGCCACCAGTACCGCCCGACACGAATTCACAGATACGCAGTATTTT.

V usage is TRBV7-2 and J usage is TRBJ2-1; TRBD2 is a possible D gene (5 bases). The CDR3 contains 14 residues. CDR1 and CDR2 (germline): SGHTA, FQGNSA. V shed 0 bases and J shed 3 bases, with 6 bases lying between them. The CDR3 loop reads CASSLATSYNEQFF. The CDR3 DNA sequence: TGTGCCAGCAGCTTAGCCACTAGCTACAATGAGCAGTTCTTC.

The chain has TRBV18 and TRBJ1-1; the D is unclear. This CDR3 spans 13 amino acids. In germline, CDR1 is KGHSH, CDR2 LQKENI. V was trimmed by 0 bases and J by 7 bases, leaving 9 bases between them. Here the CDR3 reads CASSPPQFSEAFF. In DNA form, the CDR3 reads TGTGCCAGCTCACCACCCCAATTTAGTGAAGCTTTCTTT.

The chain is built from TRBV15 and TRBJ2-2; D is perhaps TRBD2 (6 bases). Trimming took 0 bases from V and 4 from J, leaving 9 bases between them. Looked up from germline, CDR1 is LNHNV and CDR2 is YYDKDF (reference sequence). The CDR3 consists of 15 residues. Written as DNA, the CDR3 is TGTGCCACCAGCAGAGATTTGGGGGGCACCGGGGAGCTGTTTTTT. Residues: CATSRDLGGTGELFF.

The rearrangement links TRBV10-3 to TRBJ2-5; TRBD2 matches 7 bases. The germline gives CDR1 ENHRY, CDR2 SYGVKD. The CDR3 consists of 15 residues. Unmatched junction bases numbered 10, after V lost 8 bases and J lost 1 base. The CDR3 loop reads CAIAAFSGAQETQYF. Written as DNA, the CDR3 is TGTGCCATCGCAGCCTTCAGCGGGGCCCAAGAGACCCAGTACTTC.

This clone was seen a single time. This chain joins TRBV28 and TRBJ1-5; no clear D. The V gene's germline CDR1 is MDHEN and CDR2 SYDVKM. The CDR3 has 17 amino acids. V lost 5 bases, J lost 1 base, and 18 bases lay in between. DNA for the CDR3: TGTGCCAGCAGTCCTCAGGAAAGAAGGCTCAGCAATCAGCCCCAGCATTTT. Its protein product is CASSPQERRLSNQPQHF.

The rearrangement uses TRBV28 and TRBJ1-4, with D unresolved. The V and J ends lost 6 bases and 5 bases respectively, with 4 bases between them. Germline V gene data show CDR1 as MDHEN and CDR2 as SYDVKM. This CDR3 is 11 amino acids long. The CDR3 loop reads CASSLNEKLFF. The CDR3 region has the DNA TGTGCCAGCAGCCTAAATGAAAAACTGTTTTTT.

The V call is TRBV6-1, the J call TRBJ2-3; the match to TRBD2 covers 12 bases. Germline lookup yields CDR1 MNHNS and CDR2 SASEGT. The J segment lost 7 bases and the V segment lost 3 bases, leaving 5 bases of the junction unmatched. The CDR3 runs 15 residues. CDR3 protein: CASSDPSGRAHTQYF. The CDR3 DNA reads TGTGCCAGCAGTGATCCTAGCGGGAGGGCCCATACGCAGTATTTT.

The chain carries TRBV4-1 and TRBJ2-7; 8 positions agree with TRBD1. With 4 bases clipped from V and 3 bases from J, the junction kept 5 bases outside the gene matches. Germline assignment: CDR1 MGHRA and CDR2 YSYEKL. The CDR3 spans 14 residues. CDR3 DNA sequence: TGCGCCAGCAGCCGCAGGGGGCGGGACTACGAGCAGTACTTC. It translates to CASSRRGRDYEQYF.

The chain recombines TRBV13 with TRBJ2-7; TRBD1 matches at 8 bases. Per the germline V gene, CDR1 is PRHDT and CDR2 is FYEKMQ (reference sequence). With V trimmed by 3 bases and J by 3 bases, 4 bases remained unmatched. This CDR3 is 14 amino acids long. CDR3 in amino acids: CASSFRGRIYEQYF. As DNA, the CDR3 is TGTGCCAGCAGCTTCAGGGGGCGAATCTACGAGCAGTACTTC. The whole variable domain, remainder taken from reference TRBV13 and TRBJ2-7, is AAGVIQSPRHLIKEKRETATLKCYPIPRHDTVYWYQQGPGQDPQFLISFYEKMQSDKGSIPDRFSAQQFSDYHSELNMSSLELGDSALYFCASSFRGRIYEQYFGPGTRLTVT.

This clone was counted a single time. The chain recombines TRBV4-1 with TRBJ1-2; 10 bases map to TRBD1. Germline V CDR1 and CDR2: MGHRA, YSYEKL. This CDR3 is 17 amino acids long. V gave up 7 bases and J gave up 3 bases; unmatched junction bases: 14. This CDR3 reads CASTEPGQGNNDYGYTF. The CDR3 bases are TGCGCCAGCACCGAACCGGGACAGGGGAATAACGACTATGGCTACACCTTC.

The chain couples TRBV3-1 (or the pseudogene TRBV3-2) to TRBJ1-2; D is uncertain. The ends were cut back, 5 bases at V and 2 bases at J, with 12 bases in the middle. Germline V gene lookup returns CDR1 LGHDT and CDR2 YNNKEL (reference sequence). The CDR3 is made up of 14 amino acids. The CDR3 loop is CASSSTVTNYGYTF. The CDR3, as DNA: TGTGCCAGCAGCTCTACAGTCACCAACTATGGCTACACCTTC.

The J gene is TRBJ2-5, the V gene TRBV11-2; no reliable D call. The CDR3 covers 12 residues. With 5 bases removed from V and 5 bases from J, the gap between germline ends came to 9 bases. CDR1 SGHAT and CDR2 FQNNGV come from the germline V gene. The CDR3 loop reads CASSPRRETQYF. The DNA of the CDR3 is TGTGCCAGCAGCCCTAGGCGGGAGACCCAGTACTTC. Based on the CDR3 plus reference TRBV11-2 and TRBJ2-5, the full variable domain is EAGVAQSPRYKIIEKRQSVAFWCNPISGHATLYWYQQILGQGPKLLIQFQNNGVVDDSQLPKDRFSAERLKGVDSTLKIQPAKLEDSAVYLCASSPRRETQYFGPGTRLLVL.